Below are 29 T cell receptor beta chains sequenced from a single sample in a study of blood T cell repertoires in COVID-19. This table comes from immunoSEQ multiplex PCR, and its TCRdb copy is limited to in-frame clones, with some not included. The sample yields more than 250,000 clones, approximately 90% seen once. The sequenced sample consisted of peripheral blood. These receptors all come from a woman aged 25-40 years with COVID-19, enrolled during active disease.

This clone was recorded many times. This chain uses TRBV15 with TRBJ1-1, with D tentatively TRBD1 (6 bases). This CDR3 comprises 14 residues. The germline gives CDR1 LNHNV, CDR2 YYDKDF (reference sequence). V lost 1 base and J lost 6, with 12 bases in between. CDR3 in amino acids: CATSRGTEAAEAFF. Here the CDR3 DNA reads TGTGCCACCAGCAGAGGGACAGAGGCCGCTGAAGCTTTCTTT.

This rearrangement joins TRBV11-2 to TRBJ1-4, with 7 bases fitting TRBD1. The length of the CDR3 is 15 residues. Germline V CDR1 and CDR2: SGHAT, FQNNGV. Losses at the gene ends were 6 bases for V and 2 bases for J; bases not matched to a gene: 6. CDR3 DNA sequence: TGTGCCAGCAGACCACTGACAGGGACTAATGAAAAACTGTTTTTT. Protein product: CASRPLTGTNEKLFF.

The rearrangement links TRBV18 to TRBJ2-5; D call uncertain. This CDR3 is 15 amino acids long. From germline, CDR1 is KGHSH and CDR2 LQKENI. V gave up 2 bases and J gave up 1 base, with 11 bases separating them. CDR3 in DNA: TGTGCCAGCTCACCAATGCGCGTTTCCCAAGAGACCCAGTACTTC. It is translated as CASSPMRVSQETQYF.

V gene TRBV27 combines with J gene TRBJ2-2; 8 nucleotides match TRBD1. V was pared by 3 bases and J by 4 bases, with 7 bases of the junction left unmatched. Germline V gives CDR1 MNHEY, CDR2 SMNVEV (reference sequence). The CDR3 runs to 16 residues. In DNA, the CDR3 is TGTGCCAGCAGTTTCCTGGGACAGGAGTCCACCGGGGAGCTGTTTTTT. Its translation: CASSFLGQESTGELFF.

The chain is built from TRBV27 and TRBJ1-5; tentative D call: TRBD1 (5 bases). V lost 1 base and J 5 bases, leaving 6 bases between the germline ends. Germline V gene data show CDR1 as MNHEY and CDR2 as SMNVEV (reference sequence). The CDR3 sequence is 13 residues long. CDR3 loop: CASSLWGDQPQHF. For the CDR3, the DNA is TGTGCCAGCAGTTTATGGGGGGATCAGCCCCAGCATTTT.

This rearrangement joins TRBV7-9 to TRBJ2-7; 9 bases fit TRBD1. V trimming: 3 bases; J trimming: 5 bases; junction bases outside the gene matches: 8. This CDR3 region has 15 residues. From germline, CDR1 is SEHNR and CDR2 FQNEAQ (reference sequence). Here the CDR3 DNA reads TGTGCCAGCAGCTTTGTAGGGACAGGGTCGGACGAGCAGTACTTC. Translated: CASSFVGTGSDEQYF.

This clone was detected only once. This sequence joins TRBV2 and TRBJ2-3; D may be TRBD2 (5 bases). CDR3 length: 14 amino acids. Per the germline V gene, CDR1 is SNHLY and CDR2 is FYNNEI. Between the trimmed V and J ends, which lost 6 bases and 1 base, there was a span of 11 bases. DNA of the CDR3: TGTGCCAGCAGCGGGGTTAAGGGCACAGATACGCAGTATTTT. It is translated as CASSGVKGTDTQYF.

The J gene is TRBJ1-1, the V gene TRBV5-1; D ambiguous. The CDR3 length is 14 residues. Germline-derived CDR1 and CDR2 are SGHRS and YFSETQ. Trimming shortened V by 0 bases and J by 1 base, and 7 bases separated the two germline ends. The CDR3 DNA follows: TGCGCCAGCAGCTTGGCTTCAGAGAACACTGAAGCTTTCTTT. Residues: CASSLASENTEAFF. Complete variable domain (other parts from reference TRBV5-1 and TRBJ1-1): KAGVTQTPRYLIKTRGQQVTLSCSPISGHRSVSWYQQTPGQGLQFLFEYFSETQRNKGNFPGRFSGRQFSNSRSEMNVSTLELGDSALYLCASSLASENTEAFFGQGTRLTVV.

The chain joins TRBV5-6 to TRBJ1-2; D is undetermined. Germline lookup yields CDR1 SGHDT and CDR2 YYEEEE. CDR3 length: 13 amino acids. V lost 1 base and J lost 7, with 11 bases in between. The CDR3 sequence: CASSLLRDSGYTF. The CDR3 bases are TGTGCCAGCAGCTTGTTACGGGATTCTGGCTACACCTTC.

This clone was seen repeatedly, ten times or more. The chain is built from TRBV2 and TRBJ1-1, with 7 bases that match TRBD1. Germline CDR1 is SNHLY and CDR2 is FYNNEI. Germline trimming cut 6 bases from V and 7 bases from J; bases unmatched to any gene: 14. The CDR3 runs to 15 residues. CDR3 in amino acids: CASREGSDRNFEAFF. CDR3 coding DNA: TGTGCCAGCAGGGAGGGGTCGGACAGGAACTTTGAAGCTTTCTTT.

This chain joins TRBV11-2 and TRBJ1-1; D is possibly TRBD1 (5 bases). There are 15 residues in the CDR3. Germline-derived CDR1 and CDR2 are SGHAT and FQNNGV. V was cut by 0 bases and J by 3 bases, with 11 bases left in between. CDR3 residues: CASSLDRVSDTEAFF. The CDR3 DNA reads TGTGCCAGCAGCTTAGACAGGGTGTCGGACACTGAAGCTTTCTTT.

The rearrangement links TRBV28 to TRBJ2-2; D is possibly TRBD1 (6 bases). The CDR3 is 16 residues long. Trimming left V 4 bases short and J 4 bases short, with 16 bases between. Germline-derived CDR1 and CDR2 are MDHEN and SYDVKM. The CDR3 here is CASSSAGAGTTGELFF. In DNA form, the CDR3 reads TGTGCCAGCAGTTCAGCAGGGGCAGGGACCACCGGGGAGCTGTTTTTT. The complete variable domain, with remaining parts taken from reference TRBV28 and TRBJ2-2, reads DVKVTQSSRYLVKRTGEKVFLECVQDMDHENMFWYRQDPGLGLRLIYFSYDVKMKEKGDIPEGYSVSREKKERFSLILESASTNQTSMYLCASSSAGAGTTGELFFGEGSRLTVL.

CDR3 loop: CASSMSGHHTTNEKLFF. The CDR3 nucleotides read TGTGCCAGTAGTATGTCCGGACACCATACAACTAATGAAAAACTGTTTTTT. This chain joins TRBV19 and TRBJ1-4, with a possible D match to TRBD1 (5 bases). CDR3 length equals 17 residues. CDR1 and CDR2 from the germline V gene are LNHDA and SQIVND (reference sequence). V gave up 3 bases and J gave up 0 bases, with 14 bases separating them.

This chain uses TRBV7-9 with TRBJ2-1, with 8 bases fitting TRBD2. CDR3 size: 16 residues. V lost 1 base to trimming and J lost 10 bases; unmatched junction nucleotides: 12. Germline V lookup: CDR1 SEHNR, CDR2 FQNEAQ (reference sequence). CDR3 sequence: CASSLVASGRRGEQFF. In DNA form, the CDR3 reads TGTGCCAGCAGCTTAGTGGCTAGCGGGCGACGGGGCGAGCAGTTCTTC.

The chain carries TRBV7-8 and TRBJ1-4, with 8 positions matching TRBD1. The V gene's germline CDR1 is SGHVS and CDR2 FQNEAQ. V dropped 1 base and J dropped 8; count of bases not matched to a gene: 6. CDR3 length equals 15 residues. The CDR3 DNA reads TGTGCCAGCAGCTTAGGTGACAGGGGCCGAGAAAAACTGTTTTTT. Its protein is CASSLGDRGREKLFF.

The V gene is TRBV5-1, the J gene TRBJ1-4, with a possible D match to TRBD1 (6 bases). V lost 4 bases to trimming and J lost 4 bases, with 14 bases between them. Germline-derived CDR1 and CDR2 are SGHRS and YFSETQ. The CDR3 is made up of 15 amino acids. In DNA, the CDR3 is TGCGCCAGCAGCCAACAGGGCTGGAATAATGAAAAACTGTTTTTT. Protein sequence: CASSQQGWNNEKLFF.

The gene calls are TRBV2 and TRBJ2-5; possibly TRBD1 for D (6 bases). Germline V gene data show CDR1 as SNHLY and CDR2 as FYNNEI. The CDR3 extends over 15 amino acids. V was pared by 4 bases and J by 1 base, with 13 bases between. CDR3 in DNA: TGTGCCAGCAGTGTAGAACAGGGAACCCAAGAGACCCAGTACTTC. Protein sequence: CASSVEQGTQETQYF.

CDR3 amino acids: CATYDGGGQTYEQYV. CDR3 DNA: TGTGCCACCTACGATGGCGGGGGCCAAACCTACGAGCAGTACGTC. The chain links TRBV7-6 to TRBJ2-7, with D perhaps TRBD2 (7 bases). CDR3 length: 15 amino acids. V lost 10 bases, J lost 2 bases, and 21 bases lay in between. The germline V gene encodes CDR1 SGHVS and CDR2 FNYEAQ.

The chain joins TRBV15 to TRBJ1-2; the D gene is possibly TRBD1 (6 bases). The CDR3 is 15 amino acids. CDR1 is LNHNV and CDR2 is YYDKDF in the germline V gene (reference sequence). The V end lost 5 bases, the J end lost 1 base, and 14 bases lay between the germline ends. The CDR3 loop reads CATSLQGLLNYGYTF. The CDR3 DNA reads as TGTGCCACCAGCTTACAGGGCCTCCTTAACTATGGCTACACCTTC.

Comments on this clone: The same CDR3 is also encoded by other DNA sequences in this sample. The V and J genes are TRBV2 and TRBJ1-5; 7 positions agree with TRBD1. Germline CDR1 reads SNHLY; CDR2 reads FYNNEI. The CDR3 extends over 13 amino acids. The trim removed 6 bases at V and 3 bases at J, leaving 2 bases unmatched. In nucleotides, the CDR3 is TGTGCCAGCAGAGGGACAGTCAATCAGCCCCAGCATTTT. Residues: CASRGTVNQPQHF.

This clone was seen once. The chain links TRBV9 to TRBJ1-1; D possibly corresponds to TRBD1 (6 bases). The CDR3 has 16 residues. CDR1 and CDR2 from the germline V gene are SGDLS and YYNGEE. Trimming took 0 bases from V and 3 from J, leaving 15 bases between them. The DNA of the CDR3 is TGTGCCAGCAGCGTAGAAGGAGCAGGGGCAGACACTGAAGCTTTCTTT. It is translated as CASSVEGAGADTEAFF.

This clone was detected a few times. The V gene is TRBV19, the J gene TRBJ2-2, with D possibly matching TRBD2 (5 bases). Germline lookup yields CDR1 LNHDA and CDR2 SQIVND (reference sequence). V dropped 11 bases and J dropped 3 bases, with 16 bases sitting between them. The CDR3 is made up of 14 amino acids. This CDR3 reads CASKTGLDTGELFF. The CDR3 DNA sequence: TGTGCCTCTAAAACGGGGTTAGACACCGGGGAGCTGTTTTTT.

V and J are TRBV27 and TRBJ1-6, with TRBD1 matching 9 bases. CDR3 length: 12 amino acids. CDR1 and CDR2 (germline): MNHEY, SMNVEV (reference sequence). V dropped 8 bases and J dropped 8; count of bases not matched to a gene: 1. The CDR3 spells CASRTGDSPLHF. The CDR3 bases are TGTGCCAGCCGGACAGGGGATTCACCCCTCCACTTT.

CDR3 residues: CASSGAGGTEAFF. As DNA, the CDR3 is TGCGCCAGCAGCGGAGCGGGGGGGACTGAAGCTTTCTTT. The V and J genes are TRBV5-1 and TRBJ1-1; tentative D call: TRBD1 (5 bases). The germline CDR1 and CDR2 sequences are SGHRS and YFSETQ. The V end was cut by 4 bases, the J end by 5 bases, with 12 bases between. The CDR3 is 13 amino acids.

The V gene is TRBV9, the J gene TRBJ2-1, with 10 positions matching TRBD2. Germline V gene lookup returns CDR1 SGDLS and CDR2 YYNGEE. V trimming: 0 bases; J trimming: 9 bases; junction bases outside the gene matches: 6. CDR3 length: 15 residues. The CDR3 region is CASSVGRLAGVEQFF. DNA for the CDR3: TGTGCCAGCAGCGTAGGTCGCCTAGCGGGGGTTGAGCAGTTCTTC.

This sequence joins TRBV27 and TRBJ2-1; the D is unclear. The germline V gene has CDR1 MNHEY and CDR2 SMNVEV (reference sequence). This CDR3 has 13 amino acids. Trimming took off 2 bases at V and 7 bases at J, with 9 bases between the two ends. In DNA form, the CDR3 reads TGTGCCAGCAGTTTACCCACTAAGAATGAGCAGTTCTTC. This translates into CASSLPTKNEQFF.

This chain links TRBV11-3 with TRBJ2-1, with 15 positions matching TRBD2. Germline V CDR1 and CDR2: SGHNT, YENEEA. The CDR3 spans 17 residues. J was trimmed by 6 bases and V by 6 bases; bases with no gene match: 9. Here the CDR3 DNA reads TGTGCCAGCAGGGGAGGACTAGCGGGGGGGCCTTCCAATGAGCAGTTCTTC. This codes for CASRGGLAGGPSNEQFF.

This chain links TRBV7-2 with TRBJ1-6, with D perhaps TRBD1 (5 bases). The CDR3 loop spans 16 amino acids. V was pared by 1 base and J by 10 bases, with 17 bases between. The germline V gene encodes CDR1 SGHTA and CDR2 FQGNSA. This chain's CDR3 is CASSLGSFPRGSPLHF. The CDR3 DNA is TGTGCCAGCAGCTTAGGATCCTTTCCCCGGGGGTCACCCCTCCACTTT.

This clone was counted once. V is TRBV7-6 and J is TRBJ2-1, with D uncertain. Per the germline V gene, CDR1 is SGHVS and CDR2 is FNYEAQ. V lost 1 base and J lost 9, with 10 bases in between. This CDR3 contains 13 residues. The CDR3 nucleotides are TGTGCCAGCAGCTTAGTTGGTAGTGGTGAGCAGTTCTTC. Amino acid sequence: CASSLVGSGEQFF.